This TCR beta chain was captured in a study of cytomegalovirus exposure and HLA in healthy donors. Findings and limits, study-wide: A later analysis, which compared TCR beta chains of equal frequency, found the HLA-associated ones more clonally expanded. Earlier findings revealed that most TCR beta V segments proved productive either about 87% or about 30% of the time.

PCR was performed using 60 Vbeta and 13 Jbeta primers. TCRdb's copy holds only in-frame clones and misses some; the assay was immunoSEQ multiplex PCR. Here the sample spans about 120,000 clones, about 66% being singletons. About this clone: The antigen is unknown.

This TCR came from a man aged 30 to 45 in good health and CMV-seropositive. The sample was PBMCs.

The CDR3: CASSAHTTGANVLTF. In nucleotides, the CDR3 is TGTGCCAGCAGCGCGCATACCACTGGGGCCAACGTCCTGACTTTC. The chain carries TRBV7-3 and TRBJ2-6; D not certain. Germline loops: CDR1 SGHTA, CDR2 FQGTGA. Deletions cut 5 bases from V and 2 bases from J, with 10 bases between. This CDR3 is 15 amino acids long.